This T cell receptor beta chain was sequenced in a study of human T cells and chemical hapten exposure. Study summary: Investigators sensitized around 2 cm by around 2 cm of upper inner arm skin with 2% DPC.

The CDR3 contains 14 residues. Trimming pared 1 base from V and 0 bases from J, leaving 6 bases between. Germline V gene lookup returns CDR1 SGHAT and CDR2 FQNNGV. Via MiXCR, TCRdb re-called the RACE reads, giving one row per CDR3 protein. The data show 350,000 to 400,000 distinct CDR3 sequences, over 6% seen once. This clonotype occurred a few times. The time point was: patch test 2, 6 weeks after DPC sensitization. Treatment defined: therapeutic diphenylcyclopropenone sensitization with weekly scalp DPC. Here the sequenced sample was whole blood, taken in connection with sensitization to the hapten diphenylcyclopropenone (DPC). This sequence joins TRBV11-2 and TRBJ1-1; no reliable D call. This receptor was taken from a woman under 30 with alopecia areata. Some clones in this sample may be carry-over from other donors' samples. The CDR3, as DNA: TGTGCCAGCAGCTTAGTTATTTTGAACACTGAAGCTTTCTTT. This sequence encodes CASSLVILNTEAFF.